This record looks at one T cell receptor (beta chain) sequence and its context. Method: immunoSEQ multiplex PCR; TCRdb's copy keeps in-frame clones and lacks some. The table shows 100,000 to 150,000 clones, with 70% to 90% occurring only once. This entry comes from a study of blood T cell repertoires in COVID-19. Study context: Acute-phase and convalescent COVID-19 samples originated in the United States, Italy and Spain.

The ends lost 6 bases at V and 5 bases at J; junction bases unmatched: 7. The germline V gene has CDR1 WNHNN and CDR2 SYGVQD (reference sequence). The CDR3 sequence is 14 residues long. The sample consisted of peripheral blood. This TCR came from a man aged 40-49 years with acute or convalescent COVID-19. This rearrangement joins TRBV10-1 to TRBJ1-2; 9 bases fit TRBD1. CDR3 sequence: CASRPGQGWYGYTF. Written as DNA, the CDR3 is TGCGCCAGCAGGCCGGGACAGGGATGGTATGGCTACACCTTC.